Following are 15 T cell receptor beta chains from one sample sequenced in a study of blood T cell repertoires in COVID-19. The method was immunoSEQ multiplex PCR; TCRdb's version includes in-frame clones alone and lacks a portion of them. Here the sample spans over 130,000 clones, around 86% being singletons. Sequencing used peripheral blood. The receptors come from a human donor in a cohort sampled during active COVID-19.

This chain joins TRBV28 and TRBJ2-7, with 12 bases matching TRBD1. The CDR3 totals 16 residues. The germline V gene has CDR1 MDHEN and CDR2 SYDVKM. The junction had 10 bases not matched to a gene; V was cut back by 6 bases and J by 4 bases. CDR3 DNA: TGTGCCAGCAGGTCCGGGACAGGGGGCTTGGGGTACGAGCAGTACTTC. Protein product: CASRSGTGGLGYEQYF.

This clone was counted a few times. The rearrangement joins TRBV5-1 to TRBJ2-4, with TRBD1 matching 8 bases. Trimming took 5 bases from V and 0 from J; bases not matched to a gene: 13. The CDR3 totals 18 residues. Germline CDR1 SGHRS, CDR2 YFSETQ. CDR3 in DNA: TGCGCCAGCAGTCTAAACCCCAGGGGGCGAGGAGCCAAAAACATTCAGTACTTC. Translation gives CASSLNPRGRGAKNIQYF.

This clone was counted a few times. The rearrangement uses TRBV10-3 and TRBJ2-3; unclear D gene. CDR1 ENHRY and CDR2 SYGVKD come from the germline V gene. This CDR3 region has 14 residues. Between the trimmed V and J ends, which lost 2 bases and 4 bases, there was a span of 10 bases. The CDR3 sequence: CAISESVDSDTQYF. In DNA form, the CDR3 reads TGTGCCATCAGTGAGAGCGTCGATTCAGATACGCAGTATTTT.

V and J are TRBV2 and TRBJ1-6, with a weak D call TRBD1 (5 bases). Germline V CDR1 and CDR2: SNHLY, FYNNEI. The CDR3 is made up of 15 amino acids. The V and J ends lost 4 bases and 2 bases respectively, with 9 bases between them. The CDR3 loop is CASSGGDTYNSPLHF. CDR3 nucleotide sequence: TGTGCCAGCAGTGGGGGGGATACCTATAATTCACCCCTCCACTTT.

This clone was seen only once. This chain joins TRBV28 and TRBJ2-5; 8 nucleotides agree with TRBD2. V dropped 5 bases and J dropped 5; count of bases not matched to a gene: 10. Looked up from germline, CDR1 is MDHEN and CDR2 is SYDVKM. This CDR3 region has 15 residues. In DNA form, the CDR3 reads TGTGCCAGCAGTCCTTATTTGCCGGGGGGGGAGACCCAGTACTTC. This encodes CASSPYLPGGETQYF.

The chain carries TRBV18 and TRBJ1-4; TRBD1 is a possible D gene (5 bases). The V and J ends lost 2 bases and 4 bases respectively, with 11 bases between them. The CDR3 spans 15 residues. Germline CDR1 reads KGHSH; CDR2 reads LQKENI. The chain's CDR3 is CASSPTTAFNEKLFF. The CDR3 DNA reads as TGTGCCAGCTCACCAACGACAGCGTTTAATGAAAAACTGTTTTTT.

The CDR3 DNA reads TGTGCCAGCAGTCCCGACTTGGTTAGGTCCTACGAGCAGTACTTC. Residues: CASSPDLVRSYEQYF. The chain has TRBV6-5 and TRBJ2-7, with D unclear. The CDR3 is 15 amino acids. Trimming took off 5 bases at V and 1 base at J, with 15 bases between the two ends. Per germline, CDR1 MNHEY and CDR2 SVGAGI.

The chain couples TRBV10-3 to TRBJ1-2; D gene uncertain. The germline V gene encodes CDR1 ENHRY and CDR2 SYGVKD. The CDR3 is 12 residues long. V shed 7 bases and J shed 2 bases, with 8 bases lying between them. The CDR3 DNA is TGTGCCATCACTAGGGAGAACTATGGCTACACCTTC. Its protein product is CAITRENYGYTF.

The gene calls are TRBV3-1 (or the pseudogene TRBV3-2) and TRBJ1-6, with D possibly matching TRBD1 (5 bases). V was clipped by 4 bases and J by 7 bases, with 17 bases between them. Germline V CDR1 and CDR2: LGHDT, YNNKEL (reference sequence). The CDR3 totals 16 residues. DNA of the CDR3: TGTGCCAGCAGCCTCAGAAGGGGCGCGGGGAATTCACCCCTCCACTTT. Translating it yields CASSLRRGAGNSPLHF.

This clone has a handful of counts. This chain uses TRBV5-1 with TRBJ1-1; D may be TRBD1 (6 bases). The germline V and J ends were trimmed by 4 bases and 0 bases, with 19 bases remaining between them. Germline V gene lookup returns CDR1 SGHRS and CDR2 YFSETQ. This CDR3 contains 17 residues. The CDR3 protein is CASSAGGPGRMNTEAFF. The CDR3 bases are TGCGCCAGCAGCGCGGGGGGCCCCGGGAGAATGAACACTGAAGCTTTCTTT.

The chain combines TRBV28 with TRBJ2-1, with 8 bases identical to TRBD1. The CDR3 extends over 15 amino acids. V dropped 6 bases and J dropped 5; count of bases not matched to a gene: 9. The V gene's germline CDR1 is MDHEN and CDR2 SYDVKM. DNA for the CDR3: TGTGCCAGCAGCCCCGGGACAGGACCACACAATGAGCAGTTCTTC. This sequence encodes CASSPGTGPHNEQFF.

V and J are TRBV12-3 or TRBV12-4 and TRBJ2-7; weak D call: TRBD2 (5 bases). There are 13 residues in the CDR3. Trimming removed 3 bases at V and 7 bases at J, with 13 bases between. CDR3 coding DNA: TGTGCCAGCAGTTTTATAGGGAGTGGGGAGCAGTACTTC. The encoded protein is CASSFIGSGEQYF.

J is TRBJ1-5 and V is TRBV6-4; D is possibly TRBD1 (5 bases). Deletions cut 5 bases from V and 5 bases from J, with 16 bases between. The CDR3 length is 15 residues. Germline V CDR1 and CDR2: MRHNA, SNTAGT. Here the CDR3 reads CASSYGARGYQPQHF. As DNA, the CDR3 is TGTGCCAGCAGTTATGGAGCAAGGGGCTATCAGCCCCAGCATTTT.

The chain carries TRBV2 and TRBJ2-3; D is undetermined. With 2 bases removed from V and 2 bases from J, the gap between germline ends came to 11 bases. The CDR3 covers 15 residues. Per the germline V gene, CDR1 is SNHLY and CDR2 is FYNNEI. CDR3 in DNA: TGTGCCAGCAGTGAACTCTCCTCTAACACAGATACGCAGTATTTT. The encoded protein is CASSELSSNTDTQYF. The variable domain in full, completed from reference TRBV2 and TRBJ2-3, reads EPEVTQTPSHQVTQMGQEVILRCVPISNHLYFYWYRQILGQKVEFLVSFYNNEISEKSEIFDDQFSVERPDGSNFTLKIRSTKLEDSAMYFCASSELSSNTDTQYFGPGTRLTVL.

The chain uses TRBV11-2 and TRBJ1-5; TRBD1 aligns across 8 bases. The CDR3 consists of 18 residues. Germline V gene sequence: CDR1 SGHAT, CDR2 FQNNGV. V lost 1 base and J lost 2; bases outside the gene matches: 10. The CDR3 protein is CASSLVDRDRSRNQPQHF. The DNA of the CDR3 is TGTGCCAGCAGCTTAGTGGACCGGGACAGGAGCCGCAATCAGCCCCAGCATTTT.